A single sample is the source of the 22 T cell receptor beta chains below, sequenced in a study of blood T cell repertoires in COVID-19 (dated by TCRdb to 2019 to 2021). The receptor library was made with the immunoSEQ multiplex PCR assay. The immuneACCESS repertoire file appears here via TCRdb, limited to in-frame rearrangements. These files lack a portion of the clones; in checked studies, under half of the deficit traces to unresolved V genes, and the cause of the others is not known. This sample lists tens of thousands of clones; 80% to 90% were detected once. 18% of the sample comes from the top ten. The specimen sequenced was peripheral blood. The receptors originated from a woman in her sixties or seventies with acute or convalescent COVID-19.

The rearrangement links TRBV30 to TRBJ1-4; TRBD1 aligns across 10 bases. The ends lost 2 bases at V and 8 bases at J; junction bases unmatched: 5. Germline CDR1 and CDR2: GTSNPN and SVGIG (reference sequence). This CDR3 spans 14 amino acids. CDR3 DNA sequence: TGTGCCTGGAGTCCCCGGACAGGGGGGGAAAAACTGTTTTTT. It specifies CAWSPRTGGEKLFF.

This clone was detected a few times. CDR3 in amino acids: CASSWRSSYNSPLHF. The CDR3 nucleotides read TGTGCCAGCAGTTGGCGGAGCTCCTATAATTCACCCCTCCACTTT. The J gene is TRBJ1-6, the V gene TRBV27; D unclear. V lost 4 bases, J lost 0 bases, and 7 bases lay in between. Germline loops: CDR1 MNHEY, CDR2 SMNVEV (reference sequence). The length of the CDR3 is 15 residues.

CDR3 amino acids: CASHRGSDEKLFF. In DNA form, the CDR3 reads TGTGCCAGCCACAGGGGCTCGGACGAAAAACTGTTTTTT. The rearrangement links TRBV6-5 to TRBJ1-4; TRBD1 matches at 7 bases. V lost 8 bases, J lost 8 bases, and 8 bases stayed unmatched. The CDR3 totals 13 residues. The germline gives CDR1 MNHEY, CDR2 SVGAGI.

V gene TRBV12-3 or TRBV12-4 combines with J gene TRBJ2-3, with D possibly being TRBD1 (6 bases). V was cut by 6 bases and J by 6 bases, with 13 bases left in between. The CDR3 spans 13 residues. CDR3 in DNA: TGTGCCAGCAGCTTAAACAGGGAGGATACGCAGTATTTT. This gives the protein CASSLNREDTQYF.

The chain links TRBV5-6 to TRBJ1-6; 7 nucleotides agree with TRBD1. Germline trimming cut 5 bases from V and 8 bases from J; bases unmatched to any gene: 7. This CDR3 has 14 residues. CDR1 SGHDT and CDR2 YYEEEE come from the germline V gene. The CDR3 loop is CASSQTGTYSPLHF. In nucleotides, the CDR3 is TGTGCCAGCAGTCAGACAGGGACTTATTCACCCCTCCACTTT.

CDR3 DNA: TGTGCCAGCGGCGCTAGCGGCAGCACAGATACGCAGTATTTT. Protein: CASGASGSTDTQYF. The chain recombines TRBV2 with TRBJ2-3; 7 bases are shared with TRBD2. The CDR3 is made up of 14 amino acids. The germline CDR1 and CDR2 sequences are SNHLY and FYNNEI. Trimming removed 8 bases from V and 0 bases from J; junction bases left unmatched: 5.

The CDR3 region is CAWSAGQGAMYGYTF. The CDR3, as DNA: TGTGCCTGGAGTGCGGGACAGGGGGCGATGTATGGCTACACCTTC. The V and J genes are TRBV30 and TRBJ1-2; the match to TRBD1 covers 12 bases. Germline lookup yields CDR1 GTSNPN and CDR2 SVGIG (reference sequence). V lost 1 base and J lost 5; bases outside the gene matches: 5. CDR3 size: 15 residues. Using reference TRBV30 and TRBJ1-2 for the parts outside the CDR3, the full variable domain is SQTIHQWPATLVQPVGSPLSLECTVEGTSNPNLYWYRQAAGRGLQLLFYSVGIGQISSEVPQNLSASRPQDRQFILSSKKLLLSDSGFYLCAWSAGQGAMYGYTFGSGTRLTVV.

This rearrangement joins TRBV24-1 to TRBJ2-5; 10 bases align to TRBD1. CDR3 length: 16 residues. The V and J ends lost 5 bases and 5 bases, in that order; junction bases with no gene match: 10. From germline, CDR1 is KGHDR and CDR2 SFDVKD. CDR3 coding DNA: TGTGCCACCAGTGTTCCTTTAGGGACAGGGGCGGAGACCCAGTACTTC. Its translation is CATSVPLGTGAETQYF.

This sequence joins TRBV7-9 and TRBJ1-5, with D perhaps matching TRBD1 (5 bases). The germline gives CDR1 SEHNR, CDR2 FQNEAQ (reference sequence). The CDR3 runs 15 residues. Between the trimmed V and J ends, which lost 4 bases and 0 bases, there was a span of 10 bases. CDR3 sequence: CASSSGLNSNQPQHF. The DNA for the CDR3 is TGTGCCAGCAGCTCGGGACTTAATAGCAATCAGCCCCAGCATTTT.

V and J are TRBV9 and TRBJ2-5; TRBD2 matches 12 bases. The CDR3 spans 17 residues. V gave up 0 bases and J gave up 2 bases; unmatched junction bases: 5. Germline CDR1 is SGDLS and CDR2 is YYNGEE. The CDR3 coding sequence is TGTGCCAGCAGCGTAGGCACTAGCGGGGGGCAACAAGAGACCCAGTACTTC. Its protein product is CASSVGTSGGQQETQYF.

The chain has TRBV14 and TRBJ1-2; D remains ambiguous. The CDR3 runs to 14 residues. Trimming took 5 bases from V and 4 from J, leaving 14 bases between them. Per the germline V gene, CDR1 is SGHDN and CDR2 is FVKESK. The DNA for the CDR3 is TGTGCCAGCAGCGCGTCCCCAGGACTCTATGGCTACACCTTC. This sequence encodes CASSASPGLYGYTF.

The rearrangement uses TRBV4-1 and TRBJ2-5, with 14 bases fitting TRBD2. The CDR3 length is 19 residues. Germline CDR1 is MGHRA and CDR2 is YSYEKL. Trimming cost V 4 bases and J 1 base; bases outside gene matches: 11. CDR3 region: CASSLKSGTSGGPQETQYF. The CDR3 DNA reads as TGCGCCAGCAGCCTCAAGAGCGGGACTAGCGGGGGCCCCCAAGAGACCCAGTACTTC.

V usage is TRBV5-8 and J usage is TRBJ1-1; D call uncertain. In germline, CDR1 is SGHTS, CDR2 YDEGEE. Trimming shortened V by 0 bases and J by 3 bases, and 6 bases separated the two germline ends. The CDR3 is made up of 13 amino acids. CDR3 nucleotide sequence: TGTGCCAGCAGCTTGGCCCTGTACACTGAAGCTTTCTTT. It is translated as CASSLALYTEAFF.

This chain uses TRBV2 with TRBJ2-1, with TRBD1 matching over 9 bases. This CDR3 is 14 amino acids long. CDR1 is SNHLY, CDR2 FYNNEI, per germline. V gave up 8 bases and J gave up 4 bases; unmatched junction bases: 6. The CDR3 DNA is TGTGCCAGCGATACAGGGGGCGCTTACAATGAGCAGTTCTTC. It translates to CASDTGGAYNEQFF.

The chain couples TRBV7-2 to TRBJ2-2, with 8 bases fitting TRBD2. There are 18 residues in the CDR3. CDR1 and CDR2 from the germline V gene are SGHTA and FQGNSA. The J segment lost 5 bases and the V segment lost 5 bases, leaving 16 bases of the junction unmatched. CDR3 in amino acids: CASSPDRIGTRGTGELFF. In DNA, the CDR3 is TGTGCCAGCAGCCCCGATCGTATCGGGACTAGGGGTACCGGGGAGCTGTTTTTT.

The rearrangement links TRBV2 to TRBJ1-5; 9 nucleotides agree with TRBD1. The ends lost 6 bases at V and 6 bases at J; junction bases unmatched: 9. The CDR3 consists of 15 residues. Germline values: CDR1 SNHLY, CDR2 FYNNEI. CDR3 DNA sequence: TGTGCCAGCAGCGAGGGGACAGGGCTAAGTCAGCCCCAGCATTTT. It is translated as CASSEGTGLSQPQHF.

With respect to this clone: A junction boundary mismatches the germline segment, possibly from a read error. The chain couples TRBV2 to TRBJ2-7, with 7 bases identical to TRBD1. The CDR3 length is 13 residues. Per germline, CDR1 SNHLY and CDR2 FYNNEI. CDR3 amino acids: CASSNLKTGSPHF. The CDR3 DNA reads TGTGCCAGCAGTAACCTGAAGACAGGGTCCCCTCACTTC.

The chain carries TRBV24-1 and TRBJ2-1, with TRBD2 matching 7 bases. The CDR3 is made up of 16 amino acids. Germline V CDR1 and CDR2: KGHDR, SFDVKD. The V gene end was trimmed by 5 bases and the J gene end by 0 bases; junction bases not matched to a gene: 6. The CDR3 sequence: CATSASSGASYNEQFF. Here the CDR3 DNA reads TGTGCCACCAGTGCGTCAAGCGGGGCCTCCTACAATGAGCAGTTCTTC.

CDR3 coding DNA: TGTGCCAGCAGCCAAGGCGGGACAGGGGGCCGCACTGAAGCTTTCTTT. Protein: CASSQGGTGGRTEAFF. The chain combines TRBV14 with TRBJ1-1; the match to TRBD1 covers 12 bases. This CDR3 has 16 residues. CDR1 and CDR2 (germline): SGHDN, FVKESK. V dropped 1 base and J dropped 4; count of bases not matched to a gene: 4.

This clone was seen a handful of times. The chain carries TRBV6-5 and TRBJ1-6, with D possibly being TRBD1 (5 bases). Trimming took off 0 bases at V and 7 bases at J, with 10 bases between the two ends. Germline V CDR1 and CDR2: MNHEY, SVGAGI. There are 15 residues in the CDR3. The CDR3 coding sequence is TGTGCCAGCAGTTACTCAGCAGGGTGGAATTCACCCCTCCACTTT. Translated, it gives CASSYSAGWNSPLHF.

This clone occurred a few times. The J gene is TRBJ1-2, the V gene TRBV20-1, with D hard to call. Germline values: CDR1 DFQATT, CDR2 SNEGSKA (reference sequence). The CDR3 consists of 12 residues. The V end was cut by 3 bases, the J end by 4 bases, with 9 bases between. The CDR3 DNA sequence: TGCAGTGCTAGTATCCCCAGCTATGGCTACACCTTC. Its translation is CSASIPSYGYTF.

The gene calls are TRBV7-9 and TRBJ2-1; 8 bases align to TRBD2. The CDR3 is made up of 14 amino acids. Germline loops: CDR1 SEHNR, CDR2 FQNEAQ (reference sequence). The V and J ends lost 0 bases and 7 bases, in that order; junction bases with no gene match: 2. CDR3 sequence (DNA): TGTGCCAGCAGCTTAGCAGCGGGGGTGAATGAGCAGTTCTTC. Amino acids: CASSLAAGVNEQFF.